A single T cell receptor beta chain is shown here with its context. Its target is not known. The data were taken from a study of CD8 T cells in ankylosing spondylitis. General observations from the study: Ankylosing spondylitis blood seemed to carry a telltale TCR beta motif made of several highly homologous variants.

In making TCR beta libraries, quantitative 5'-RACE with molecular barcodes was used. TCRdb reprocessed the 5' RACE reads with MiXCR, giving one entry per CDR3 protein. This sample yields around 480,000 distinct CDR3 sequences, of which roughly a sixth are seen a single time; 0.95% to 1.1% belongs to the top ten. The CDR3 extends over 15 amino acids. Trimming left V 0 bases short and J 4 bases short, with 13 bases between. Looked up from germline, CDR1 is DFQATT and CDR2 is SNEGSKA (reference sequence). This chain connects TRBV20-1 to TRBJ1-5; a possible D gene is TRBD1 (5 bases). Sequencing was performed on blood, either unsorted or a sorted T cell fraction (not recorded which). The TCR sequence derives from a male donor with ankylosing spondylitis. Written as DNA, the CDR3 is TGCAGTGCTAGAGAGATGAGGGGAGGTAATCAGCCCCAGCATTTT. Translating gives CSAREMRGGNQPQHF.